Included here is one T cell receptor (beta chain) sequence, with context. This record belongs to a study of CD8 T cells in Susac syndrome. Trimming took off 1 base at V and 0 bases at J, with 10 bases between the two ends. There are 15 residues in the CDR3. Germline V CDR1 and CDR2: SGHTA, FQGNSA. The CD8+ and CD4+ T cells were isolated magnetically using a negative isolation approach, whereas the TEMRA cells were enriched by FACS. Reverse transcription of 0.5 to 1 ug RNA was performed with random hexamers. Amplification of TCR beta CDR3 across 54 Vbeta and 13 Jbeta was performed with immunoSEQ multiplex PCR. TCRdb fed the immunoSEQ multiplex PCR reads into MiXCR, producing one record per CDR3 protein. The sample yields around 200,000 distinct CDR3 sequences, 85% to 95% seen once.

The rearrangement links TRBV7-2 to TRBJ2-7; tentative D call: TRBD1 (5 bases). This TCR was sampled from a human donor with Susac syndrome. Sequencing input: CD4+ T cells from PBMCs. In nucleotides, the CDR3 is TGTGCCAGCAGCTTAGAGGCAGGGAACTCCTACGAGCAGTACTTC. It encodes CASSLEAGNSYEQYF. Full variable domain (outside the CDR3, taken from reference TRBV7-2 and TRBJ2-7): GAGVSQSPSNKVTEKGKDVELRCDPISGHTALYWYRQSLGQGLEFLIYFQGNSAPDKSGLPSDRFSAERTGGSVSTLTIQRTQQEDSAVYLCASSLEAGNSYEQYFGPGTRLTVT.